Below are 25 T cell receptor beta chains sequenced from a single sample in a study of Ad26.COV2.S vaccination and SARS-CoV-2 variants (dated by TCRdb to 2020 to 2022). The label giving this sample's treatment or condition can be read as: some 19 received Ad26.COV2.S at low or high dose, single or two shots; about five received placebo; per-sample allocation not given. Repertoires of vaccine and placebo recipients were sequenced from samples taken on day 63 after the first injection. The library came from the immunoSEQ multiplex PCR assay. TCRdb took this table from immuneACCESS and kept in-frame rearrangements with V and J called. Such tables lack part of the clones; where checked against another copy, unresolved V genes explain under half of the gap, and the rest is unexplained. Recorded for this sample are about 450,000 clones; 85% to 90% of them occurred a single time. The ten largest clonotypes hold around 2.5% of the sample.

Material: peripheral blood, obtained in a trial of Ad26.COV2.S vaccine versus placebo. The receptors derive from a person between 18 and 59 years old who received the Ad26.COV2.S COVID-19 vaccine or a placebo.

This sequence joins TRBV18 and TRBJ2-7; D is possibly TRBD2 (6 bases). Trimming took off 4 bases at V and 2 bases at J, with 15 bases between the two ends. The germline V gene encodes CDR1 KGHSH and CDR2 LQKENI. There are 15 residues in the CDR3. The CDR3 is CASSRGPGRTYEQYF. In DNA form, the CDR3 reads TGTGCCAGCTCACGAGGGCCGGGGAGGACCTACGAGCAGTACTTC.

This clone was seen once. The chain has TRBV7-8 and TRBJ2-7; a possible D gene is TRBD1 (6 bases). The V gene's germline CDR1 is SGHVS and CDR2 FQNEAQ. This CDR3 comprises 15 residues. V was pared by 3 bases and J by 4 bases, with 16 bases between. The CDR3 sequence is CASSLGTTWGYEQYF. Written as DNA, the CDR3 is TGTGCCAGCAGCTTGGGGACAACATGGGGATACGAGCAGTACTTC.

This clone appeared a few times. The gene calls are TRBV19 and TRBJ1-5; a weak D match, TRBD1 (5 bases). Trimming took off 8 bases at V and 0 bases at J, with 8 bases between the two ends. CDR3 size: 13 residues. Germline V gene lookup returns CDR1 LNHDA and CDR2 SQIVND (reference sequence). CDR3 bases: TGTGCCAGTGGGGCCTATAGCAATCAGCCCCAGCATTTT. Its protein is CASGAYSNQPQHF.

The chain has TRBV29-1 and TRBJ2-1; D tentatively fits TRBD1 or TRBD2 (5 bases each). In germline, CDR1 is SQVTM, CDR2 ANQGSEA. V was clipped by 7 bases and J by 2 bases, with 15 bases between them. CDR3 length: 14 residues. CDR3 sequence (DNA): TGCAGCGCCGTGTTCCGAGGGGCCTACAATGAGCAGTTCTTC. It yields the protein CSAVFRGAYNEQFF.

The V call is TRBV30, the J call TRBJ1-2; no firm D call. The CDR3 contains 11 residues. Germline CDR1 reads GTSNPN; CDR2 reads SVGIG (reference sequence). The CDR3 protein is CVLRVGYGYTF. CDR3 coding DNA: TGTGTTCTCCGGGTAGGCTATGGCTACACCTTC.

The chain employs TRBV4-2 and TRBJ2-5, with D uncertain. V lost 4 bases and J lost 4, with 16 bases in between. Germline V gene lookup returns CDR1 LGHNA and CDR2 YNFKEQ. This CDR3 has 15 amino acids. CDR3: CASSRNLAWGETQYF. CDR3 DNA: TGTGCCAGCAGCCGGAATTTGGCGTGGGGAGAGACCCAGTACTTC.

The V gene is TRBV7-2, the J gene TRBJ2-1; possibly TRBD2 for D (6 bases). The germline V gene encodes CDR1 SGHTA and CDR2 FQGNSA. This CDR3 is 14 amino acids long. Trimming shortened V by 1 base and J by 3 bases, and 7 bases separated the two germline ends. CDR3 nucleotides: TGTGCCAGCAGCTTAGTAGCGGTCTACAATGAGCAGTTCTTC. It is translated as CASSLVAVYNEQFF.

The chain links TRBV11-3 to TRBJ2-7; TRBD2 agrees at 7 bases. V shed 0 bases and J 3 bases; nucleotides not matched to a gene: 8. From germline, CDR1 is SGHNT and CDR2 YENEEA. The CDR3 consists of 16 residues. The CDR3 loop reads CASSLDEASGFYEQYV. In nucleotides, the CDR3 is TGTGCCAGCAGCTTAGATGAGGCTAGCGGCTTCTACGAGCAGTACGTC.

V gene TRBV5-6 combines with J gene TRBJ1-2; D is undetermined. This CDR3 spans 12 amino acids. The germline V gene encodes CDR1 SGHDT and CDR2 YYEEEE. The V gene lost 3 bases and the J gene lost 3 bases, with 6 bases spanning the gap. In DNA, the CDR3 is TGTGCCAGCAGCTCGAGCGACTATGGCTACACCTTC. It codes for CASSSSDYGYTF.

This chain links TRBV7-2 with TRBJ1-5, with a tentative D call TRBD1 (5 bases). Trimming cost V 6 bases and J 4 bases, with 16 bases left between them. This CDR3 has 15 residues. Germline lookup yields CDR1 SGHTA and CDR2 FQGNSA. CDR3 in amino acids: CASRGQPGRNQPQHF. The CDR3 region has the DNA TGTGCCAGCAGAGGTCAACCGGGGCGAAATCAGCCCCAGCATTTT.

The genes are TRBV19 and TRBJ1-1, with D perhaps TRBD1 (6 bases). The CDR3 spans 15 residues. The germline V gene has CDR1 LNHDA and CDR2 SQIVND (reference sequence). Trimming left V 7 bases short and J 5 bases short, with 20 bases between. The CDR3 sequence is CASKNAGHGRTEAFF. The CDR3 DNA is TGTGCCAGTAAGAACGCGGGACACGGAAGGACTGAAGCTTTCTTT.

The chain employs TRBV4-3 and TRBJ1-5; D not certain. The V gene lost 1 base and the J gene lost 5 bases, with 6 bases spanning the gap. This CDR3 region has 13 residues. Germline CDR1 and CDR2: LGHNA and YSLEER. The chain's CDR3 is CASSQGGDQPQHF. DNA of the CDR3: TGCGCCAGCAGCCAAGGGGGAGATCAGCCCCAGCATTTT.

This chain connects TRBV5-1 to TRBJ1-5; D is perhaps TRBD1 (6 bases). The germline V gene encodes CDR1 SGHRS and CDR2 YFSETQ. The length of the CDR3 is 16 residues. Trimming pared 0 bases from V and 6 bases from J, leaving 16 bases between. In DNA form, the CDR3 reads TGCGCCAGCAGCTTGGGCCCAGGGGAAGTAGGTCAGCCCCAGCATTTT. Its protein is CASSLGPGEVGQPQHF.

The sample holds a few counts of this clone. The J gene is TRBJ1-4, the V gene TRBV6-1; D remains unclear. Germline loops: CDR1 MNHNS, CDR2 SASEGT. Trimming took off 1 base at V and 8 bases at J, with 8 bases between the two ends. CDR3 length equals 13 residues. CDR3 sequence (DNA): TGTGCCAGCAGTGAAGATTTGAGGGAAAAACTGTTTTTT. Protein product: CASSEDLREKLFF.

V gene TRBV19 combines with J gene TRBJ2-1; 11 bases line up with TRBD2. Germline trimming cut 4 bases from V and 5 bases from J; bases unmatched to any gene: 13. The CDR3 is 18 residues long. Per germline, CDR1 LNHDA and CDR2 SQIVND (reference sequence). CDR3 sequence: CASSRARVAGGRDNEQFF. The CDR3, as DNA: TGTGCCAGTAGTAGGGCTCGGGTAGCGGGGGGGCGAGACAATGAGCAGTTCTTC.

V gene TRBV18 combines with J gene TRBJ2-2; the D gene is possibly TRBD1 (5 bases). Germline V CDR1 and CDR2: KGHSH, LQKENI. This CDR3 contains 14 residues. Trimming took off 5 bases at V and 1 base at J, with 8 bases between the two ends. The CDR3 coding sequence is TGTGCCAGCTCAGCCGACAGGAACACCGGGGAGCTGTTTTTT. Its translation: CASSADRNTGELFF.

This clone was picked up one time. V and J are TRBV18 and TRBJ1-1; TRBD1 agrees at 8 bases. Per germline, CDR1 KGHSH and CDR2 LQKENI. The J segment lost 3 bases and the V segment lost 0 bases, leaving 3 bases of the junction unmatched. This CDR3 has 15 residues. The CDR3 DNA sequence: TGTGCCAGCTCACCACCGCAGGGGGCGGACACTGAAGCTTTCTTT. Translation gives CASSPPQGADTEAFF.

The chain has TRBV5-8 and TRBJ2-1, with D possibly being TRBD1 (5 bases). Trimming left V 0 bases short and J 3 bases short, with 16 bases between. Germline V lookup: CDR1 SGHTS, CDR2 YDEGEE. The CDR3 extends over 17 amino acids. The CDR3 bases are TGTGCCAGCAGCTTGGGGGGCGGATGGACACTCTACAATGAGCAGTTCTTC. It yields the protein CASSLGGGWTLYNEQFF.

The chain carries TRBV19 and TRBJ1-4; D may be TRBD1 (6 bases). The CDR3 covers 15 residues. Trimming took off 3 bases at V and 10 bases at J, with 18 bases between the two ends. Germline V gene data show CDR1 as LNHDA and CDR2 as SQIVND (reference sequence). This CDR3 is CASSISRTGGGKLFF. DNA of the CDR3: TGTGCCAGTAGTATTTCCCGAACCGGGGGCGGAAAACTGTTTTTT.

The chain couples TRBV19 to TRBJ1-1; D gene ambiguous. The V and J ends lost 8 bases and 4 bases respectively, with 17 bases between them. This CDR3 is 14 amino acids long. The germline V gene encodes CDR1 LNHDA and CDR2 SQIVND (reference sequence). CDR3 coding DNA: TGTGCCAGTCGTACCTGGAGTTTGAGCACTGAAGCTTTCTTT. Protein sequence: CASRTWSLSTEAFF.

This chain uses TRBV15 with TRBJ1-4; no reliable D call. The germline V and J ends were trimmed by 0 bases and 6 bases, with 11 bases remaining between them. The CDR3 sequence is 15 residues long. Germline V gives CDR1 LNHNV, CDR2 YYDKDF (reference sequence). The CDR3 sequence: CATSRDRTVDEKLFF. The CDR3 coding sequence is TGTGCCACCAGCAGAGATCGGACTGTGGATGAAAAACTGTTTTTT.

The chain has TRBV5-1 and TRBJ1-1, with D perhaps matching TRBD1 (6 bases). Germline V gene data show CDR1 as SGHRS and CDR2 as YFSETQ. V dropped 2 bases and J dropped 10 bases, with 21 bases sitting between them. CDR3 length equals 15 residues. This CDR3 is CASSFSHPVEGVAFF. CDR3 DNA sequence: TGCGCCAGCAGCTTCTCCCATCCGGTGGAGGGGGTAGCTTTCTTT.

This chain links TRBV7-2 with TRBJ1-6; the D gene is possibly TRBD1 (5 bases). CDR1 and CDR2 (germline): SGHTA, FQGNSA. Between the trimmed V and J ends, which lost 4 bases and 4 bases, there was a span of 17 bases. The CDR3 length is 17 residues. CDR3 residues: CASSSLGVGVYNSPLHF. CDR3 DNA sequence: TGTGCCAGCAGCTCGTTAGGGGTGGGAGTATATAATTCACCCCTCCACTTT.

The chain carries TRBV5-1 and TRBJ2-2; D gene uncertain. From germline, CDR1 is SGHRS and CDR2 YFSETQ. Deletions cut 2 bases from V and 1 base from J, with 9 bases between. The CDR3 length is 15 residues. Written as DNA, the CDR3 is TGCGCCAGCAGCTTCACGGCCGAGAACACCGGGGAGCTGTTTTTT. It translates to CASSFTAENTGELFF.

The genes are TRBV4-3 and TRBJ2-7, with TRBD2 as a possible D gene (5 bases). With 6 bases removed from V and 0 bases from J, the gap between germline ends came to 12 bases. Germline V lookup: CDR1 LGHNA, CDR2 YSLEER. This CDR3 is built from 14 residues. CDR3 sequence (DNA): TGCGCCAGCAGTCGAGAGACTACCTCCTACGAGCAGTACTTC. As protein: CASSRETTSYEQYF.